This T cell receptor beta chain was found in a study of response to subunit inactivated influenza vaccine. Using its own MiXCR run on the RT-PCR reads, TCRdb lists one record per CDR3 protein. The sample gives more than 550,000 distinct CDR3 sequences, approximately 11% of which show up once; approximately 11% is in the top ten. This sample also appeared in a second study, on T cells expressing NK-cell markers. That source adds: For TCR beta, cDNA was produced by 5'RACE template switching with UMIs. The study drew TCR beta repertoires from sorted CD3+CD56+NKG2C+, CD3+CD56+NKG2C- and CD3+CD56-NKG2C+ T cells. Seven sequenced donors out of eight were HCMV-seropositive, one seronegative. Several experiments added an anti-gamma-delta TCR antibody to sort only alpha-beta TCR T cells. Where a handful of donors were concerned, these clonotypes also led the CD3+CD56-NKG2C+ fraction.

This sample comprised PBMCs from blood, obtained on the day of vaccination. The sequence was collected from a man aged 45-60 years who received an inactivated influenza vaccine.

Here the CDR3 reads CASGRTGANVLTF. As DNA, the CDR3 is TGCGCCAGCGGACGCACTGGGGCCAACGTCCTGACTTTC. This chain uses TRBV4-3 with TRBJ2-6; D call uncertain. The germline V gene has CDR1 LGHNA and CDR2 YSLEER. The CDR3 covers 13 residues. V dropped 8 bases and J dropped 2 bases, with 7 bases sitting between them.